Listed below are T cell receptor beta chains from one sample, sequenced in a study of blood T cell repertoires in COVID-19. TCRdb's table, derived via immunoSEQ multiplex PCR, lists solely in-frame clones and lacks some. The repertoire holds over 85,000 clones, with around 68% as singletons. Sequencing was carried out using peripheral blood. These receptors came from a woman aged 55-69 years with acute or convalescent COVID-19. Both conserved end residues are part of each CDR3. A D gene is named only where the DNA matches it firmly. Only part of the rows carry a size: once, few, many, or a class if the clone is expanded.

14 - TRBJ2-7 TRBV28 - CASSLSQKSYEQYF TGTGCCAGCAGTTTGTCTCAGAAATCCTACGAGCAGTACTTC
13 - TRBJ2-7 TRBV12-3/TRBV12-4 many CASSLSIRYEQYF TGTGCCAGCAGTTTATCCATCAGGTACGAGCAGTACTTC
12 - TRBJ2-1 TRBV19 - CASSSGGAGQFF TGTGCCAGTAGTAGTGGGGGCGCAGGGCAGTTCTTC
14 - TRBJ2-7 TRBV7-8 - CASSIFTGNYEQYF TGTGCCAGCAGCATCTTTACAGGAAACTACGAGCAGTACTTC
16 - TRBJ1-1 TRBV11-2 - CASSQSLGGANTEAFF TGTGCCAGCAGCCAAAGTTTAGGGGGGGCGAACACTGAAGCTTTCTTT
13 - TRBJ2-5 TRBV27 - CASSTRGWLTQYF TGTGCCAGCAGTACCCGGGGGTGGTTGACCCAGTACTTC
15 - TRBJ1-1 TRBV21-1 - CASTSGAGVNTEAFF TGTGCCAGCACCTCAGGGGCAGGGGTGAACACTGAAGCTTTCTTT
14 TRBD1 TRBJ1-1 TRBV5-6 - CASSSPGGPLRAFF TGTGCCAGCAGCTCTCCAGGGGGCCCTCTTCGAGCTTTCTTT
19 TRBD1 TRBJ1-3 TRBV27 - CASSLTRHGTGGLGNTIYF TGTGCCAGCAGTCTAACACGACACGGGACAGGGGGGCTTGGAAACACCATATATTTT
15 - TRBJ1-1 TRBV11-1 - CASSLRGQTNTEAFF TGTGCCAGCAGCTTAAGAGGACAAACGAACACTGAAGCTTTCTTT
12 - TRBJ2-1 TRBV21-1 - CAVGVAYNEQFF TGTGCCGTGGGCGTTGCGTACAATGAGCAGTTCTTC
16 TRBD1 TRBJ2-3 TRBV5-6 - CASSFTGETHTDTQYF TGTGCCAGCAGCTTCACAGGGGAAACCCACACAGATACGCAGTATTTT
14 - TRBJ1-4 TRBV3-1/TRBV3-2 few CASSQDKGDEKLFF TGTGCCAGCAGCCAAGACAAGGGGGATGAAAAACTGTTTTTT
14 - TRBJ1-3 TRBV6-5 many CASLRGGSGNTIYF TGTGCCAGCCTGCGGGGGGGCTCTGGAAACACCATATATTTT
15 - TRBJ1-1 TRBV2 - CASSVTGTPNTEAFF TGTGCCAGCAGTGTTACCGGGACACCGAACACTGAAGCTTTCTTT
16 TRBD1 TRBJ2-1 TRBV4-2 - CASSQVPGQGIAEQFF TGTGCCAGCAGCCAAGTTCCGGGACAGGGGATTGCTGAGCAGTTCTTC
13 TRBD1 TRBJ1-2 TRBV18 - CASSPGTGYGYTF TGTGCCAGCTCACCCGGGACAGGGTACGGCTACACCTTC
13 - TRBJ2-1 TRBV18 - CASSPQQGEEQFF TGTGCCAGCTCACCACAACAGGGTGAGGAGCAGTTCTTC
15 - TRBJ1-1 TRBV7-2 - CASSLGPSQNTEAFF TGTGCCAGCAGCTTAGGTCCAAGCCAAAACACTGAAGCTTTCTTT
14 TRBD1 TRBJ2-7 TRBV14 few CASSQETGTYEQYF TGTGCCAGCAGCCAAGAGACAGGGACCTACGAGCAGTACTTC
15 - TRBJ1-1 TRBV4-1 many CASSQVGGLGTEAFF TGCGCCAGCAGCCAAGTAGGGGGTTTGGGCACTGAAGCTTTCTTT
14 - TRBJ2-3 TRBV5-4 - CASTLVESADTQYF TGTGCCAGCACCCTGGTGGAGTCGGCAGATACGCAGTATTTT
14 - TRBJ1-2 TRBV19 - CASSILDNGGGYTF TGTGCCAGTAGTATATTAGATAACGGAGGAGGCTACACCTTC
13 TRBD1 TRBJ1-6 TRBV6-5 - CASSQGQGLPLHF TGTGCCAGCAGCCAGGGACAGGGCCTCCCCCTCCACTTT
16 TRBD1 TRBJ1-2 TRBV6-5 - CASSWDRGPKKYGYTF TGTGCCAGCAGTTGGGACAGGGGGCCGAAGAAGTATGGCTACACCTTC
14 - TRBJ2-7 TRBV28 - CASSLSQGAYEQYF TGTGCCAGCAGTTTGAGTCAGGGCGCCTACGAGCAGTACTTC
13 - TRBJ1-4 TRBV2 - CASSSSFREKLFF TGTGCCAGCAGTTCCTCCTTCAGAGAAAAACTGTTTTTT
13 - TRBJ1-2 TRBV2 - CASSERGTGAYTF TGTGCCAGCAGTGAACGGGGGACGGGAGCCTACACCTTC
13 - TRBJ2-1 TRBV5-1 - CASSGEGYNEQFF TGCGCCAGCAGCGGAGAAGGTTACAATGAGCAGTTCTTC
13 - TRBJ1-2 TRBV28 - CASSADNLYGYTF TGTGCCAGCAGTGCGGACAACCTCTATGGCTACACCTTC
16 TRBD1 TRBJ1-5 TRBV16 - CASSPGQGPGNQPQHF TGTGCCAGCAGCCCGGGACAGGGGCCTGGCAATCAGCCCCAGCATTTT
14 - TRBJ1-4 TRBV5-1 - CASSPGGGREKLFF TGCGCCAGCAGCCCCGGGGGAGGGCGAGAAAAACTGTTTTTT
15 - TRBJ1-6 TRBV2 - CASSALQGSNSPLHF TGTGCCAGCAGCGCTTTACAGGGTTCTAATTCACCCCTCCACTTT
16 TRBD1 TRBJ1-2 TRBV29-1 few CSAGSTGGTANYGYTF TGCAGCGCTGGGAGTACAGGGGGAACAGCTAACTATGGCTACACCTTC
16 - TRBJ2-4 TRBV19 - CASSADRMIAKNIQYF TGTGCCAGTAGTGCGGACAGAATGATAGCCAAAAACATTCAGTACTTC
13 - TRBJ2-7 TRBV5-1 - CASSLAGRYEQYF TGCGCCAGCAGCTTGGCAGGGAGGTACGAGCAGTACTTC
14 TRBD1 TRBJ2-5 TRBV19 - CASSAGTGGRTQYF TGTGCCAGTAGTGCCGGGACAGGGGGCCGGACCCAGTACTTC
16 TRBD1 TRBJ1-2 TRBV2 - CASSDPTTGLSYGYTF TGTGCCAGCAGTGACCCAACGACAGGGCTTTCCTATGGCTACACCTTC
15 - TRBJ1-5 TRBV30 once CAWMTRGSSNQPQHF TGTGCCTGGATGACCAGGGGATCTAGCAATCAGCCCCAGCATTTT
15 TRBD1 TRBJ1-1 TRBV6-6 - CASSPEGQGRTEAFF TGTGCCAGCAGCCCTGAGGGACAGGGGAGGACTGAAGCTTTCTTT
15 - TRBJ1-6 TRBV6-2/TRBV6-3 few CASSTTKTRYSPLHF TGTGCCAGCAGCACAACGAAGACACGCTATTCACCCCTCCACTTT
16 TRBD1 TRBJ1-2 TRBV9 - CASSGRGTGNNYGYTF TGTGCCAGCAGCGGGAGGGGGACAGGCAATAACTATGGCTACACCTTC
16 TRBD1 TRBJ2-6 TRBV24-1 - CATSPGQGSGANVLTF TGTGCCACCAGCCCCGGACAGGGCTCTGGGGCCAACGTCCTGACTTTC
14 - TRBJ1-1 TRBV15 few CATSPSGGYTEAFF TGTGCCACCAGCCCCTCGGGGGGCTACACTGAAGCTTTCTTT
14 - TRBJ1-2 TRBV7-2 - CASSSQGSGRGYTF TGTGCCAGCAGCTCCCAGGGGTCGGGACGTGGCTACACCTTC
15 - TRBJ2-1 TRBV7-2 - CASSLEGHSYNEQFF TGTGCCAGCAGCTTAGAAGGACACTCCTACAATGAGCAGTTCTTC